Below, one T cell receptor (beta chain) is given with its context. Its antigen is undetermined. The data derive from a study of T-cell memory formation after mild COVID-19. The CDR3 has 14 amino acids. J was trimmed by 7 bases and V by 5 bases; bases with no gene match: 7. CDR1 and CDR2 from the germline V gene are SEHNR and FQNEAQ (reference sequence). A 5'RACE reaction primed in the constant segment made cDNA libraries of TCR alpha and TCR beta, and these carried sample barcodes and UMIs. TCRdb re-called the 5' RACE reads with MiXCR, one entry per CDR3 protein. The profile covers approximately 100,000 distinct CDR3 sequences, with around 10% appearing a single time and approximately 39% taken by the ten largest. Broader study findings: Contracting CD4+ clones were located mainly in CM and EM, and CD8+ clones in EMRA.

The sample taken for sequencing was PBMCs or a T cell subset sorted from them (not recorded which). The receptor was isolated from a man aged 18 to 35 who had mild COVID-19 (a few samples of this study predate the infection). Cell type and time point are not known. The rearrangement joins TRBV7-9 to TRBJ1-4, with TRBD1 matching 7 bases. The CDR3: CASSPYWDSEKLFF. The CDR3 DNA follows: TGTGCCAGCAGCCCATACTGGGACAGTGAAAAACTGTTTTTT.